The entry below gives a single TCR beta chain sequence along with its context. The sample originates from a study of blood T cell repertoires in COVID-19. Overall study context: The United States, Italy and Spain were the sources of the acute and convalescent COVID-19 samples. Sample material is recorded as cDNA or gDNA derived from T cells, B-cell-depleted T cells, or PBMCs.

Assay used: immunoSEQ multiplex PCR; TCRdb lists only in-frame clones, some missing. Among about 320,000 clones listed, roughly 91% were seen once. Patients of the Seattle cohort, enrolled during active infection, were followed longitudinally. Looked up from germline, CDR1 is MNHEY and CDR2 is SVGAGI. CDR3 length: 15 amino acids. J gave up 7 bases and V 6 bases, and 9 bases lay outside the gene matches. The sequenced material came from peripheral blood. The receptor comes from a woman between 25 and 40 years old with COVID-19, enrolled during active disease. This rearrangement joins TRBV6-5 to TRBJ1-4, with 9 nucleotides matching TRBD1. CDR3 bases: TGTGCCAGCAGCCCACAGGGGGCACCTTCTGAAAAACTGTTTTTT. Its translation: CASSPQGAPSEKLFF.